Listed below are T cell receptor beta chains from one sample, sequenced in a study of vaccination and CD4 T cells after COVID-19. Antigens of these TCRs are unknown. TCRdb itself ran the PCR reads through MiXCR, one entry per CDR3 protein. The data show about 21,000 distinct CDR3 sequences, about a third seen once. The sample in question was CD4+ T cells from blood, cultured in vitro, obtained about 7 months after SARS-CoV-2 vaccination. The receptors shown here come from a human donor who had recovered from COVID-19. Each CDR3 is given with its conserved first and last residue. The D gene is left open where the match is weak. Size tells how often a clone was seen (once, few, many) or the class of an expanded clone, and some rows leave it out.

.,TRBD2,TRBJ2-1,TRBV6-5,CASSYVPSGRAANEQFF,TGTGCCAGCAGTTACGTGCCTAGCGGGAGGGCCGCCAATGAGCAGTTCTTC
few,TRBD1,TRBJ2-7,TRBV20-1,CSAIAGQGFYEQYF,TGCAGTGCTATCGCGGGACAGGGATTCTACGAGCAGTACTTC
.,TRBD2,TRBJ2-1,TRBV6-1,CASSDLAGESDEQFF,TGTGCCAGCAGTGATTTAGCGGGAGAGAGCGATGAGCAGTTCTTC
few,.,TRBJ2-5,TRBV6-1,CASRNVPGKTQYF,TGTGCCAGCAGAAACGTTCCCGGAAAGACCCAGTACTTC
.,TRBD2,TRBJ2-3,TRBV29-1,CSAQTSVADTQYF,TGCAGCGCCCAGACTAGCGTGGCAGATACGCAGTATTTT
.,TRBD1,TRBJ1-2,TRBV10-3,CATTLNGQDSYGYTF,TGTGCCACTACGCTGAATGGACAGGACAGCTATGGCTACACCTTC
.,.,TRBJ2-2,TRBV28,CASSLTSPMNTGELFF,TGTGCCAGCAGTTTAACGTCACCCATGAACACCGGGGAGCTGTTTTTT
.,TRBD2,TRBJ2-3,TRBV19,CAISGGRAYDTQYF,TGTGCCATCAGCGGCGGGAGGGCCTACGATACGCAGTATTTT
few,TRBD2,TRBJ2-5,TRBV7-6,CASSPTSFGTQYF,TGTGCTAGCAGCCCGACTAGCTTCGGGACCCAGTACTTC
.,TRBD1,TRBJ2-5,TRBV5-4,CASTKWVTGGVMTQYF,TGTGCCAGCACCAAGTGGGTGACAGGGGGCGTAATGACCCAGTACTTC
.,TRBD2,TRBJ2-3,TRBV7-3,CASSLGLAGGGGTQYF,TGTGCCAGCAGCTTAGGACTAGCGGGAGGCGGTGGGACGCAGTATTTT
.,TRBD2,TRBJ2-3,TRBV7-2,CASSFRTSGQTQYF,TGTGCCAGCAGCTTCCGGACTAGCGGGCAAACGCAGTATTTT
few,.,TRBJ2-5,TRBV7-2,CASSRGTGWRETQYF,TGTGCCAGCAGCCGAGGAACAGGGTGGAGAGAGACCCAGTACTTC
few,.,TRBJ1-2,TRBV10-3,CAISESTVDGYTF,TGTGCCATCAGTGAGTCGACGGTGGATGGCTACACCTTC
.,TRBD2,TRBJ2-3,TRBV6-4,CASSSSGSFPDTQYF,TGTGCCAGCAGTTCCAGCGGGAGTTTTCCAGATACGCAGTATTTT
.,.,TRBJ2-2,TRBV10-3,CATLEVAGRANTGELFF,TGTGCCACCTTGGAAGTCGCAGGCCGAGCGAACACCGGGGAGCTGTTTTTT
few,.,TRBJ1-6,TRBV20-1,CSATGNSPLHF,TGCAGTGCTACCGGGAATTCACCCCTCCACTTT
few,TRBD2,TRBJ2-7,TRBV19,CASSMGLAGDEQYF,TGTGCCAGTAGTATGGGACTAGCGGGAGACGAGCAGTACTTC
.,.,TRBJ2-3,TRBV7-9,CASSRAPTQYF,TGTGCCAGCAGCCGAGCCCCCACGCAGTATTTT
.,TRBD2,TRBJ2-2,TRBV6-1,CATQASGYTGELFF,TGTGCCACCCAAGCTAGCGGCTACACCGGGGAGCTGTTTTTT
.,.,TRBJ2-1,TRBV7-8,CASSLDSLGNEQFF,TGTGCCAGCAGCTTAGACTCACTCGGCAATGAGCAGTTCTTC
.,.,TRBJ1-1,TRBV19,CASSAEDYVNTEAFF,TGTGCCAGTAGTGCCGAGGATTACGTGAACACTGAAGCTTTCTTT
few,.,TRBJ1-5,TRBV7-9,CASSLGGGGNQPQHF,TGTGCCAGCAGCTTAGGAGGGGGAGGCAATCAGCCCCAGCATTTT
.,TRBD2,TRBJ2-5,TRBV29-1,CSVGRTRSETQYF,TGCAGCGTTGGAAGGACTAGGTCGGAGACCCAGTACTTC
.,TRBD1,TRBJ2-7,TRBV20-1,CSASRGGEAMQQYF,TGCAGTGCTAGTCGAGGGGGCGAGGCTATGCAGCAGTACTTC
medium-sized,.,TRBJ1-5,TRBV20-1,CSARVAEGTQPQHF,TGCAGTGCTAGAGTCGCCGAGGGGACTCAGCCCCAGCATTTT
.,TRBD1,TRBJ2-7,TRBV5-1,CASSLVALTTGGVQYF,TGCGCCAGCAGCTTGGTGGCTCTAACGACAGGGGGGGTGCAGTACTTC
.,.,TRBJ2-3,TRBV28,CASRKQGASTDTQYF,TGTGCCAGCAGAAAACAGGGCGCTAGCACAGATACGCAGTATTTT
.,.,TRBJ2-4,TRBV20-1,CSASLGNRVLNIQYF,TGCAGTGCTAGTTTGGGCAACAGGGTACTAAACATTCAGTACTTC
.,TRBD2,TRBJ2-3,TRBV20-1,CSAGALAGEDTQYF,TGCAGTGCTGGGGCCCTAGCGGGAGAAGATACGCAGTATTTT
.,TRBD2,TRBJ2-7,TRBV15,CATSRTSDSYEQYF,TGTGCCACCAGCAGGACTAGCGACTCCTACGAGCAGTACTTC
few,TRBD2,TRBJ2-3,TRBV20-1,CSAYLAGESDTQYF,TGCAGTGCTTACCTAGCGGGAGAATCAGATACGCAGTATTTT
.,.,TRBJ1-1,TRBV6-5,CASSYGLSTEAFF,TGTGCCAGCAGTTACGGACTGAGCACTGAAGCTTTCTTT
.,TRBD2,TRBJ2-5,TRBV27,CASSHPGLAADPKETQYF,TGTGCCAGCAGTCACCCGGGACTAGCGGCCGACCCGAAAGAGACCCAGTACTTC
.,.,TRBJ2-2,TRBV28,CASSPPVGGTVGELFF,TGTGCCAGCAGCCCCCCGGTAGGCGGGACGGTCGGGGAGCTGTTTTTT
few,.,TRBJ1-6,TRBV20-1,CSARDYNSPLHF,TGCAGTGCAAGGGACTACAATTCACCCCTCCACTTT
few,.,TRBJ1-3,TRBV20-1,CSGRGAISGNTIYF,TGCAGCGGAAGGGGGGCCATCTCTGGAAACACCATATATTTT
.,.,TRBJ2-7,TRBV20-1,CSARTDPSSYEQYF,TGCAGTGCTAGGACAGACCCCAGCTCCTACGAGCAGTACTTC
.,.,TRBJ2-7,TRBV6-1,CASSEGAASSYEQYF,TGTGCCAGCAGTGAAGGGGCCGCTAGCTCCTACGAGCAGTACTTC
.,.,TRBJ1-2,TRBV28,CATRGTGGLFGYTF,TGTGCCACCAGGGGCACGGGGGGCCTCTTCGGCTACACCTTC
.,TRBD1,TRBJ1-5,TRBV7-9,CASSLSGQAGNQPQHF,TGTGCCAGCAGCTTATCTGGACAGGCGGGGAACCAGCCCCAGCATTTT
.,.,TRBJ1-5,TRBV15,CATSRDMVGQPQHF,TGTGCCACCAGCAGAGATATGGTGGGCCAGCCCCAGCATTTT
.,.,TRBJ1-6,TRBV5-1,CASSLRPNNSPLHF,TGCGCCAGCAGCTTGCGTCCTAATAATTCACCCCTCCACTTT
.,TRBD1,TRBJ1-2,TRBV28,CASSLMNRDRATNYGYTF,TGTGCCAGCAGTTTAATGAACCGGGACAGGGCAACTAACTATGGCTACACCTTC
few,.,TRBJ1-1,TRBV7-2,CASRRQPNTEAFF,TGTGCCAGCAGACGACAACCGAACACTGAAGCTTTCTTT
.,TRBD2,TRBJ2-3,TRBV11-2,CASSLGRGSYTDTQYF,TGTGCCAGCAGCTTAGGTCGCGGGAGCTATACAGATACGCAGTATTTT
.,.,TRBJ2-3,TRBV20-1,CSAREEVTDTQYF,TGCAGTGCTAGAGAAGAGGTCACAGATACGCAGTATTTT
once,.,TRBJ2-3,TRBV28,CASSVGDMSTDTQYF,TGTGCCAGCAGTGTCGGGGACATGAGCACAGATACGCAGTATTTT
.,TRBD1,TRBJ2-7,TRBV7-8,CASSKGQGSVYEQYF,TGTGCCAGCAGCAAAGGACAGGGTAGTGTCTACGAGCAGTACTTC
.,TRBD2,TRBJ2-1,TRBV7-2,CASSLIGASGRPRPYNEQFF,TGTGCCAGCAGCTTAATTGGTGCTAGCGGGAGGCCCCGACCCTACAATGAGCAGTTCTTC
few,TRBD2,TRBJ2-2,TRBV7-8,CASSLASGMDGELFF,TGTGCCAGCAGCTTAGCTAGCGGGATGGACGGGGAGCTGTTTTTT
.,.,TRBJ2-1,TRBV4-1,CASSLTGESSYNEQFF,TGCGCCAGCAGCCTTACGGGTGAAAGCTCCTACAATGAGCAGTTCTTC
.,.,TRBJ2-7,TRBV28,CASNRESPNEQYF,TGTGCCAGCAATCGAGAGTCCCCAAACGAGCAGTACTTC
.,.,TRBJ2-5,TRBV20-1,CSARAYQETQYF,TGCAGTGCTAGAGCATACCAAGAGACCCAGTACTTC
.,.,TRBJ1-1,TRBV18,CASSPNRETEAFF,TGTGCCAGCTCACCAAACAGGGAGACTGAAGCTTTCTTT